A selection of T cell receptor beta chains follows, all from one sample in a study of tumor-infiltrating lymphocytes in primary liver carcinoma. TCRdb re-called the multiplex PCR reads with MiXCR, one entry per CDR3 protein. Among 300,000 to 400,000 distinct CDR3 sequences listed, less than 65% were seen once. The sample consisted of peripheral blood. These receptors were taken from a middle-aged man with primary liver carcinoma and hepatitis B virus infection. The CDR3 runs from the conserved cysteine through the conserved F or W. Fields, in order: V gene, clone size, J gene, D gene, CDR3 DNA, CDR3 protein. A D gene is named only where the DNA matches it firmly. The size field is filled for only some rows; it gives once, few, many or a size class.

>TRBV29-1|.|TRBJ2-3|.
TGCAGCTTTGAAGATCAGGCGGGGCACGCAGATACGCAGTATTTT
CSFEDQAGHADTQYF
>TRBV4-3|.|TRBJ1-2|.
TGCGCCAGCAGCCTCGGGATCACCCCCCAGGGCTACACCTTC
CASSLGITPQGYTF
>TRBV4-3|once|TRBJ2-4|TRBD1
TGCGCCAGCAGCAAAGTTAGCGGACAGGGAAAAAACATTCAGTACTTC
CASSKVSGQGKNIQYF
>TRBV30|.|TRBJ2-5|TRBD2
TGTGCCTGGGCCTCACTAGCGGGAGATATGCCGACCCAGTACTTC
CAWASLAGDMPTQYF
>TRBV11-2|.|TRBJ2-7|.
TGTGCCGGCAGCACCCAATGGTACGAGCAGTACTTC
CAGSTQWYEQYF
>TRBV12-3/TRBV12-4|.|TRBJ2-2|.
TGTACCAGCAGTCTCGTAGGAGCGGGTGGGGAGCTGTTTTTT
CTSSLVGAGGELFF
>TRBV11-2|.|TRBJ2-1|.
TGTGCCAGCAACTTAGCCAGAGGGAGCCTCTACAATGAGCAGTTCTTC
CASNLARGSLYNEQFF
>TRBV14|few|TRBJ1-5|.
TGTGCCAGCAGCCAATTGAATTGGAACAATCAGCCCCAGCATTTT
CASSQLNWNNQPQHF
>TRBV11-2|once|TRBJ2-1|.
TGTGTCAGCAGCCCCCGGGCATCCAAAGAGCAGTTCTTC
CVSSPRASKEQFF
>TRBV6-1|.|TRBJ1-1|TRBD1
TGTGCCAGCAGTCATCCTCGACAGGGAGGAGGTGAAGCTTTCTTT
CASSHPRQGGGEAFF
>TRBV2|.|TRBJ2-7|.
TGTGCCAGCAGCGGTATTGACTTTGGCTACGAGCAGTACTTC
CASSGIDFGYEQYF
>TRBV11-3|.|TRBJ2-2|TRBD2
TGTGCCAGCATCATTGGCGGGAGTGGCACCGGGGAGCTGTTTTTT
CASIIGGSGTGELFF
>TRBV29-1|few|TRBJ2-3|.
TGCAGCGTTGATGGGAGAGGGGTAAATAGGGTAGGGAAAAACACAGATACGCAGTATTTT
CSVDGRGVNRVGKNTDTQYF
>TRBV11-2|.|TRBJ2-7|.
TGTGTCAGCAGCACCCGACCGGGTTGGGGCGATCAGTACTTC
CVSSTRPGWGDQYF
>TRBV7-9|.|TRBJ1-4|.
TGTGCCAGCAGCGAGGGACCTGCTGAGACTGGAAAACTGTTTTTT
CASSEGPAETGKLFF
>TRBV12-3/TRBV12-4|many|TRBJ2-5|.
TGTGCCAGCAGTATCCCAATGTACCAAGAGACCCAGTACTTC
CASSIPMYQETQYF
>TRBV5-1|.|TRBJ2-1|.
TGCGCCAGCAGCTTCCCCCAGCGAGAGAATGTCAATGAGCAGTTCTTC
CASSFPQRENVNEQFF
>TRBV5-8|.|TRBJ2-2|TRBD2
TGTGCCTGCAGCTTGTCAGGACTAGCGGGAGGTGCGAACACCGGGGAGCTGTTTTTT
CACSLSGLAGGANTGELFF
>TRBV29-1|once|TRBJ2-2|.
TGTAACGTTCGCATAACCGGGGAGCTGTTTTTT
CNVRITGELFF
>TRBV7-8|.|TRBJ1-1|.
TGTGCCAGCAGCTTAGGTTCAGGTACTTTCATGAACACTGAAGCTTTCTTT
CASSLGSGTFMNTEAFF
>TRBV5-6|few|TRBJ2-7|.
TGTGCCAGCAGCGGGCGGAGCTACGAGCAGTACTTC
CASSGRSYEQYF